The 14 T cell receptor beta chains below all came from one sample that was sequenced in a study of blood T cell repertoires in COVID-19. Clones were read by immunoSEQ multiplex PCR, and TCRdb kept only the in-frame ones, dropping some. This table has roughly 260,000 clones, around 87% appearing once. Sequenced input: peripheral blood. These receptors were obtained from a woman between 50 and 59 years old with acute or convalescent COVID-19.

On this clone: The sample holds other DNA sequences that translate to the same CDR3. The chain combines TRBV2 with TRBJ2-7; weak D call: TRBD1 (6 bases). V lost 4 bases, J lost 3 bases, and 13 bases lay in between. Germline V gene lookup returns CDR1 SNHLY and CDR2 FYNNEI. There are 14 residues in the CDR3. CDR3 DNA sequence: TGTGCCAGCAGTGTGGGGCAGGGGAGCTACGAGCAGTACTTC. This translates into CASSVGQGSYEQYF.

This sequence joins TRBV27 and TRBJ2-1; 8 bases match TRBD2. The CDR3 extends over 16 amino acids. J gave up 1 base and V 3 bases, and 5 bases lay outside the gene matches. The germline V gene has CDR1 MNHEY and CDR2 SMNVEV (reference sequence). Here the CDR3 DNA reads TGTGCCAGCAGTTTTTATCCTAGCGGGTCCTACAATGAGCAGTTCTTC. Its translation: CASSFYPSGSYNEQFF.

This clone was seen a handful of times. The chain joins TRBV19 to TRBJ1-6, with D unresolved. V gave up 4 bases and J gave up 4 bases, with 17 bases separating them. Germline-derived CDR1 and CDR2 are LNHDA and SQIVND (reference sequence). The CDR3 is made up of 17 amino acids. In DNA form, the CDR3 reads TGTGCCAGTAGTACAGAAGGAGTAGTTTCGTATAATTCACCCCTCCACTTT. Its translation: CASSTEGVVSYNSPLHF.

This clone was detected only a few times. The rearrangement joins TRBV21-1 to TRBJ1-2; the D call of TRBD1 is as the table states it, not checked on the DNA. TRBV21-1 is recorded as a pseudogene. CDR3 length: 15 amino acids. For the CDR3, the DNA is TGTGCCAGCAGCGGTGGCAGGAAACCTAACTATGGCTACACCTTC. Protein: CASSGGRKPNYGYTF.

The rearrangement joins TRBV15 to TRBJ2-7; 8 bases align to TRBD2. The CDR3 extends over 14 amino acids. The V gene end was trimmed by 3 bases and the J gene end by 1 base; junction bases not matched to a gene: 2. Per germline, CDR1 LNHNV and CDR2 YYDKDF (reference sequence). This CDR3 reads CATSSSGSSYEQYF. The CDR3 DNA sequence: TGTGCCACCAGCAGCAGCGGGAGTTCCTACGAGCAGTACTTC.

The rearrangement links TRBV29-1 to TRBJ2-7; 8 positions match TRBD1. This CDR3 is 12 amino acids long. Per germline, CDR1 SQVTM and CDR2 ANQGSEA. V dropped 8 bases and J dropped 3; count of bases not matched to a gene: 6. The CDR3 DNA is TGCAGCACCCGGACAGGGCGCTACGAGCAGTACTTC. It translates to CSTRTGRYEQYF.

The rearrangement uses TRBV5-4 and TRBJ2-1; the match to TRBD1 covers 9 bases. This CDR3 spans 15 amino acids. Unmatched junction bases numbered 9, after V lost 2 bases and J lost 9 bases. Germline V gene sequence: CDR1 SGHNT, CDR2 YYREEE (reference sequence). The CDR3 reads CASSFRDRASFEQFF. CDR3 in DNA: TGTGCCAGCAGCTTCCGGGACAGGGCAAGTTTTGAGCAGTTCTTC.

The chain links TRBV5-1 to TRBJ2-3, with unresolved D. CDR1 and CDR2 from the germline V gene are SGHRS and YFSETQ. V was cut by 2 bases and J by 0 bases, with 13 bases left in between. The CDR3 is 16 amino acids. CDR3 loop: CASSFLGLQSTDTQYF. CDR3 sequence (DNA): TGCGCCAGCAGCTTCTTGGGCCTTCAGAGCACAGATACGCAGTATTTT.

In its sample, this clone was seen once. The chain recombines TRBV5-6 with TRBJ1-3; no clear D gene. V was pared by 4 bases and J by 2 bases, with 10 bases between. The germline V gene has CDR1 SGHDT and CDR2 YYEEEE. This CDR3 contains 14 residues. CDR3: CASSIQAAGNTIYF. CDR3 DNA: TGTGCCAGCAGCATCCAGGCCGCTGGAAACACCATATATTTT. The variable domain in full, completed from reference TRBV5-6 and TRBJ1-3, reads DAGVTQSPTHLIKTRGQQVTLRCSPKSGHDTVSWYQQALGQGPQFIFQYYEEEERQRGNFPDRFSGHQFPNYSSELNVNALLLGDSALYLCASSIQAAGNTIYFGEGSWLTVV.

V usage is TRBV18 and J usage is TRBJ1-4, with TRBD1 as a possible D gene (5 bases). Germline loops: CDR1 KGHSH, CDR2 LQKENI. Between the trimmed V and J ends, which lost 7 bases and 5 bases, there was a span of 17 bases. This CDR3 is built from 15 residues. The CDR3 nucleotides are TGTGCCAGCTGCCTTCGGTCAGACAGAAATGAAAAACTGTTTTTT. Translating gives CASCLRSDRNEKLFF.

J is TRBJ1-2 and V is TRBV7-9; no definite D call. Germline loops: CDR1 SEHNR, CDR2 FQNEAQ (reference sequence). This CDR3 contains 15 residues. Trimming took off 1 base at V and 4 bases at J, with 13 bases between the two ends. The CDR3 protein is CASSLESGPGYGYTF. The DNA of the CDR3 is TGTGCCAGCAGCTTAGAGTCGGGTCCCGGCTATGGCTACACCTTC. Complete variable domain (other parts from reference TRBV7-9 and TRBJ1-2): DTGVSQNPRHKITKRGQNVTFRCDPISEHNRLYWYRQTLGQGPEFLTYFQNEAQLEKSRLLSDRFSAERPKGSFSTLEIQRTEQGDSAMYLCASSLESGPGYGYTFGSGTRLTVV.

The chain couples TRBV6-1 to TRBJ1-2; 7 bases are shared with TRBD1. CDR1 MNHNS and CDR2 SASEGT come from the germline V gene. The CDR3 sequence is 13 residues long. Trimming removed 3 bases from V and 5 bases from J; junction bases left unmatched: 3. The CDR3 region is CASSERTGYGYTF. CDR3 bases: TGTGCCAGCAGTGAGAGGACAGGATATGGCTACACCTTC.

The chain has TRBV4-2 and TRBJ1-2, with a possible D match to TRBD1 (6 bases). The CDR3 contains 15 residues. Germline lookup yields CDR1 LGHNA and CDR2 YNFKEQ. Trimming left V 0 bases short and J 8 bases short, with 16 bases between. CDR3 loop: CASSQESGVSGGYTF. The CDR3 DNA follows: TGTGCCAGCAGCCAAGAATCAGGGGTGTCAGGGGGCTACACCTTC.

This chain's CDR3 is CASSLGWSLAGGPDTQYF. The CDR3 DNA sequence: TGTGCCAGCAGCTTAGGATGGTCACTAGCGGGAGGGCCAGATACGCAGTATTTT. This chain uses TRBV7-2 with TRBJ2-3, with TRBD2 matching 13 bases. CDR1 SGHTA and CDR2 FQGNSA come from the germline V gene. There are 18 residues in the CDR3. The ends lost 1 base at V and 4 bases at J; junction bases unmatched: 8.